This is a list of T cell receptor beta chains from one sample in a study of T cell repertoires in ileal Crohn's disease. The protocol was immunoSEQ multiplex PCR, while the TCRdb copy is restricted to in-frame clones and leaves out a portion. The sample lists approximately 15,000 clones; under 80% were seen once. Sequenced: ileal tissue. The receptors were gathered from an adult with Crohn's disease. CDR3s include the opening cysteine and the closing phenylalanine or tryptophan. The D gene is left open where the match is weak. Clone size, where shown, is once, few, many, or a class for clones that have expanded.

- TRBJ1-5 TRBV6-1 13 - CAGRGGSNQPQHF TGTGCCGGCCGTGGAGGGAGCAATCAGCCCCAGCATTTT
TRBD1 TRBJ2-7 TRBV6-1 15 once CASSDPTGGLYEQYF TGTGCCAGCAGTGACCCGACAGGGGGACTTTACGAGCAGTACTTC
TRBD1 TRBJ2-7 TRBV27 15 - CASRSRGQGFREQYF TGTGCCAGCAGGTCTCGGGGACAGGGGTTCCGGGAGCAGTACTTC
TRBD1 TRBJ2-7 TRBV7-2 13 - CASSAQTGDEQYF TGTGCCAGCAGCGCCCAGACAGGGGACGAGCAGTACTTC
TRBD1 TRBJ1-1 TRBV6-4 18 - CASSLLPGQGLGSTEAFF TGTGCCAGCAGTTTATTACCGGGACAGGGCCTTGGAAGCACTGAAGCTTTCTTT
- TRBJ1-4 TRBV6-1 13 - CASSRGTNEKLFF TGTGCCAGCAGTAGGGGGACTAATGAAAAACTGTTTTTT
TRBD2 TRBJ2-1 TRBV4-2 15 - CASSQTSGGNNEQFF TGTGCCAGCAGCCAAACTAGCGGGGGAAACAATGAGCAGTTCTTC
TRBD1 TRBJ1-4 TRBV6-1 15 - CASRDSGQGHEKLFF TGTGCCAGCAGAGACTCGGGACAGGGGCATGAAAAACTGTTTTTT
- TRBJ2-3 TRBV6-5 15 - CASSSRRLRTDTQYF TGTGCCAGCAGTTCTCGTAGACTACGCACAGATACGCAGTATTTT
TRBD1 TRBJ2-2 TRBV2 15 - CASSNRGQDTGELFF TGTGCCAGCTCAAACAGGGGGCAGGACACCGGGGAGCTGTTTTTT
- TRBJ1-1 TRBV5-1 16 few CASSWQMDSSNTEAFF TGCGCCAGCAGCTGGCAAATGGACAGCTCGAACACTGAAGCTTTCTTT
- TRBJ2-2 TRBV7-3 14 once CASSFSGNTGELFF TGTGCCAGCAGCTTTAGCGGGAACACCGGGGAGCTGTTTTTT
- TRBJ1-1 TRBV6-5 13 once CASTQTANTEAFF TGTGCCAGCACCCAAACAGCGAACACTGAAGCTTTCTTT
TRBD2 TRBJ2-7 TRBV7-9 13 - CASSFGGSYEQYF TGTGCCAGCAGCTTTGGCGGGAGTTACGAGCAGTACTTC
- TRBJ1-4 TRBV7-9 12 - CALQVGREKLFF TGTGCCCTCCAAGTTGGTCGGGAAAAACTGTTTTTT
- TRBJ2-2 TRBV7-9 16 once CASSLDRWTNTGELFF TGTGCCAGCAGCTTAGACAGGTGGACGAACACCGGGGAGCTGTTTTTT
TRBD1 TRBJ2-7 TRBV2 14 - CASSTGGEGYEQYF TGTGCCAGCAGTACAGGGGGCGAAGGTTACGAGCAGTACTTC
TRBD2 TRBJ2-3 TRBV27 16 - CASSFSGTSGADTQYF TGTGCCAGCAGTTTCTCAGGGACTAGCGGAGCAGATACGCAGTATTTT
- TRBJ2-1 TRBV15 16 - CATSRNPGQSYNEQFF TGTGCCACCAGCAGAAATCCTGGACAGTCTTACAATGAGCAGTTCTTC
- TRBJ1-4 TRBV30 12 - CAWSRGEGKLFF TGTGCCTGGAGTCGGGGAGAGGGAAAACTGTTTTTT
TRBD1 TRBJ2-7 TRBV5-8 15 once CASSFRGTGAHEQYF TGTGCCAGCAGCTTTAGGGGGACAGGCGCGCACGAGCAGTACTTC
TRBD2 TRBJ2-7 TRBV5-3 13 - CARTGLASYEQYF TGTGCCAGGACTGGACTAGCCTCCTACGAGCAGTACTTC
TRBD2 TRBJ2-1 TRBV5-1 16 - CASSLAPGLAGGEQFF TGCGCCAGCAGCTTGGCTCCGGGACTAGCGGGTGGTGAGCAGTTCTTC
- TRBJ2-7 TRBV7-9 13 - CASSLFQSYEQYF TGTGCCAGCAGCTTGTTCCAGTCCTACGAGCAGTACTTC
- TRBJ2-1 TRBV20-1 11 - CSARKPTEQFF TGCAGTGCGAGGAAACCGACTGAGCAGTTCTTC
- TRBJ2-5 TRBV14 14 - CASSQRRGWETQYF TGTGCCAGCAGCCAGAGAAGGGGGTGGGAGACCCAGTACTTC
TRBD1 TRBJ1-2 TRBV9 15 - CASSPSGTGVNGYTF TGTGCCAGCAGTCCTAGTGGGACAGGGGTCAATGGCTACACCTTC
- TRBJ2-3 TRBV10-2 16 - CASSESGGGITDTQYF TGCGCCAGCAGTGAGTCCGGGGGAGGCATCACAGATACGCAGTATTTT
- TRBJ1-5 TRBV2 15 - CASSERAGLHQPQHF TGTGCCAGCAGTGAACGCGCAGGGCTGCATCAGCCCCAGCATTTT